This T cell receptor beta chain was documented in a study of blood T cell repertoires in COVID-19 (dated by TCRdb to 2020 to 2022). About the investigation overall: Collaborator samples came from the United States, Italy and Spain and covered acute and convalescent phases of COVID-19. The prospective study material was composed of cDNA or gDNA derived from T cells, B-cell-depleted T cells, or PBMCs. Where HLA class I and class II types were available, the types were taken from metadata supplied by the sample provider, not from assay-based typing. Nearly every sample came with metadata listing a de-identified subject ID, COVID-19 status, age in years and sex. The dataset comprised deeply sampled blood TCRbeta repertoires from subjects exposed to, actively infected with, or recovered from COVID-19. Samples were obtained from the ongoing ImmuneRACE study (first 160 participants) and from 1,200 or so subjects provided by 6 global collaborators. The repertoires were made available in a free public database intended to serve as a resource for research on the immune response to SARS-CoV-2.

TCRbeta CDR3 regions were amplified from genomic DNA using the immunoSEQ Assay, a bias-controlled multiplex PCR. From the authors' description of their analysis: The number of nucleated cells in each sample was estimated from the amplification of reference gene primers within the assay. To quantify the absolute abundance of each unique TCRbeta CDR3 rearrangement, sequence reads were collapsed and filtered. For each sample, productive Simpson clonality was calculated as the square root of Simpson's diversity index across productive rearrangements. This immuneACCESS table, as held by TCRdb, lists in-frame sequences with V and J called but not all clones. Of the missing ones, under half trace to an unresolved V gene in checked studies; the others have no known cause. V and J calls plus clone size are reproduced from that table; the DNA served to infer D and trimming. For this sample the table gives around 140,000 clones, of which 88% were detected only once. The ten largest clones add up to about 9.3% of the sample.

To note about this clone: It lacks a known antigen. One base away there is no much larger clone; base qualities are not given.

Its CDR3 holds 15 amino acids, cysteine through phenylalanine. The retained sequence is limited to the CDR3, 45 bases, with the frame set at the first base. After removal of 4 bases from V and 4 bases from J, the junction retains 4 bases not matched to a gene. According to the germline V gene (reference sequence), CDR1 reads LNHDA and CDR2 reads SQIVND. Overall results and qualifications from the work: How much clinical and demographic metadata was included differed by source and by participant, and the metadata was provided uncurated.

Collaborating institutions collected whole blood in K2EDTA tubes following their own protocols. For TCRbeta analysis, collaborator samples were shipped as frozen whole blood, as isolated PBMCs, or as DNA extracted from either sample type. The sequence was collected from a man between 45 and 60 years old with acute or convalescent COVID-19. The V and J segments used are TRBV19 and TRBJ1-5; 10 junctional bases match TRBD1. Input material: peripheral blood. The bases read TGTGCCAGTAGTACTGGACAGGGGGGGAATCAGCCCCAGCATTTT. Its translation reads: CASSTGQGGNQPQHF.